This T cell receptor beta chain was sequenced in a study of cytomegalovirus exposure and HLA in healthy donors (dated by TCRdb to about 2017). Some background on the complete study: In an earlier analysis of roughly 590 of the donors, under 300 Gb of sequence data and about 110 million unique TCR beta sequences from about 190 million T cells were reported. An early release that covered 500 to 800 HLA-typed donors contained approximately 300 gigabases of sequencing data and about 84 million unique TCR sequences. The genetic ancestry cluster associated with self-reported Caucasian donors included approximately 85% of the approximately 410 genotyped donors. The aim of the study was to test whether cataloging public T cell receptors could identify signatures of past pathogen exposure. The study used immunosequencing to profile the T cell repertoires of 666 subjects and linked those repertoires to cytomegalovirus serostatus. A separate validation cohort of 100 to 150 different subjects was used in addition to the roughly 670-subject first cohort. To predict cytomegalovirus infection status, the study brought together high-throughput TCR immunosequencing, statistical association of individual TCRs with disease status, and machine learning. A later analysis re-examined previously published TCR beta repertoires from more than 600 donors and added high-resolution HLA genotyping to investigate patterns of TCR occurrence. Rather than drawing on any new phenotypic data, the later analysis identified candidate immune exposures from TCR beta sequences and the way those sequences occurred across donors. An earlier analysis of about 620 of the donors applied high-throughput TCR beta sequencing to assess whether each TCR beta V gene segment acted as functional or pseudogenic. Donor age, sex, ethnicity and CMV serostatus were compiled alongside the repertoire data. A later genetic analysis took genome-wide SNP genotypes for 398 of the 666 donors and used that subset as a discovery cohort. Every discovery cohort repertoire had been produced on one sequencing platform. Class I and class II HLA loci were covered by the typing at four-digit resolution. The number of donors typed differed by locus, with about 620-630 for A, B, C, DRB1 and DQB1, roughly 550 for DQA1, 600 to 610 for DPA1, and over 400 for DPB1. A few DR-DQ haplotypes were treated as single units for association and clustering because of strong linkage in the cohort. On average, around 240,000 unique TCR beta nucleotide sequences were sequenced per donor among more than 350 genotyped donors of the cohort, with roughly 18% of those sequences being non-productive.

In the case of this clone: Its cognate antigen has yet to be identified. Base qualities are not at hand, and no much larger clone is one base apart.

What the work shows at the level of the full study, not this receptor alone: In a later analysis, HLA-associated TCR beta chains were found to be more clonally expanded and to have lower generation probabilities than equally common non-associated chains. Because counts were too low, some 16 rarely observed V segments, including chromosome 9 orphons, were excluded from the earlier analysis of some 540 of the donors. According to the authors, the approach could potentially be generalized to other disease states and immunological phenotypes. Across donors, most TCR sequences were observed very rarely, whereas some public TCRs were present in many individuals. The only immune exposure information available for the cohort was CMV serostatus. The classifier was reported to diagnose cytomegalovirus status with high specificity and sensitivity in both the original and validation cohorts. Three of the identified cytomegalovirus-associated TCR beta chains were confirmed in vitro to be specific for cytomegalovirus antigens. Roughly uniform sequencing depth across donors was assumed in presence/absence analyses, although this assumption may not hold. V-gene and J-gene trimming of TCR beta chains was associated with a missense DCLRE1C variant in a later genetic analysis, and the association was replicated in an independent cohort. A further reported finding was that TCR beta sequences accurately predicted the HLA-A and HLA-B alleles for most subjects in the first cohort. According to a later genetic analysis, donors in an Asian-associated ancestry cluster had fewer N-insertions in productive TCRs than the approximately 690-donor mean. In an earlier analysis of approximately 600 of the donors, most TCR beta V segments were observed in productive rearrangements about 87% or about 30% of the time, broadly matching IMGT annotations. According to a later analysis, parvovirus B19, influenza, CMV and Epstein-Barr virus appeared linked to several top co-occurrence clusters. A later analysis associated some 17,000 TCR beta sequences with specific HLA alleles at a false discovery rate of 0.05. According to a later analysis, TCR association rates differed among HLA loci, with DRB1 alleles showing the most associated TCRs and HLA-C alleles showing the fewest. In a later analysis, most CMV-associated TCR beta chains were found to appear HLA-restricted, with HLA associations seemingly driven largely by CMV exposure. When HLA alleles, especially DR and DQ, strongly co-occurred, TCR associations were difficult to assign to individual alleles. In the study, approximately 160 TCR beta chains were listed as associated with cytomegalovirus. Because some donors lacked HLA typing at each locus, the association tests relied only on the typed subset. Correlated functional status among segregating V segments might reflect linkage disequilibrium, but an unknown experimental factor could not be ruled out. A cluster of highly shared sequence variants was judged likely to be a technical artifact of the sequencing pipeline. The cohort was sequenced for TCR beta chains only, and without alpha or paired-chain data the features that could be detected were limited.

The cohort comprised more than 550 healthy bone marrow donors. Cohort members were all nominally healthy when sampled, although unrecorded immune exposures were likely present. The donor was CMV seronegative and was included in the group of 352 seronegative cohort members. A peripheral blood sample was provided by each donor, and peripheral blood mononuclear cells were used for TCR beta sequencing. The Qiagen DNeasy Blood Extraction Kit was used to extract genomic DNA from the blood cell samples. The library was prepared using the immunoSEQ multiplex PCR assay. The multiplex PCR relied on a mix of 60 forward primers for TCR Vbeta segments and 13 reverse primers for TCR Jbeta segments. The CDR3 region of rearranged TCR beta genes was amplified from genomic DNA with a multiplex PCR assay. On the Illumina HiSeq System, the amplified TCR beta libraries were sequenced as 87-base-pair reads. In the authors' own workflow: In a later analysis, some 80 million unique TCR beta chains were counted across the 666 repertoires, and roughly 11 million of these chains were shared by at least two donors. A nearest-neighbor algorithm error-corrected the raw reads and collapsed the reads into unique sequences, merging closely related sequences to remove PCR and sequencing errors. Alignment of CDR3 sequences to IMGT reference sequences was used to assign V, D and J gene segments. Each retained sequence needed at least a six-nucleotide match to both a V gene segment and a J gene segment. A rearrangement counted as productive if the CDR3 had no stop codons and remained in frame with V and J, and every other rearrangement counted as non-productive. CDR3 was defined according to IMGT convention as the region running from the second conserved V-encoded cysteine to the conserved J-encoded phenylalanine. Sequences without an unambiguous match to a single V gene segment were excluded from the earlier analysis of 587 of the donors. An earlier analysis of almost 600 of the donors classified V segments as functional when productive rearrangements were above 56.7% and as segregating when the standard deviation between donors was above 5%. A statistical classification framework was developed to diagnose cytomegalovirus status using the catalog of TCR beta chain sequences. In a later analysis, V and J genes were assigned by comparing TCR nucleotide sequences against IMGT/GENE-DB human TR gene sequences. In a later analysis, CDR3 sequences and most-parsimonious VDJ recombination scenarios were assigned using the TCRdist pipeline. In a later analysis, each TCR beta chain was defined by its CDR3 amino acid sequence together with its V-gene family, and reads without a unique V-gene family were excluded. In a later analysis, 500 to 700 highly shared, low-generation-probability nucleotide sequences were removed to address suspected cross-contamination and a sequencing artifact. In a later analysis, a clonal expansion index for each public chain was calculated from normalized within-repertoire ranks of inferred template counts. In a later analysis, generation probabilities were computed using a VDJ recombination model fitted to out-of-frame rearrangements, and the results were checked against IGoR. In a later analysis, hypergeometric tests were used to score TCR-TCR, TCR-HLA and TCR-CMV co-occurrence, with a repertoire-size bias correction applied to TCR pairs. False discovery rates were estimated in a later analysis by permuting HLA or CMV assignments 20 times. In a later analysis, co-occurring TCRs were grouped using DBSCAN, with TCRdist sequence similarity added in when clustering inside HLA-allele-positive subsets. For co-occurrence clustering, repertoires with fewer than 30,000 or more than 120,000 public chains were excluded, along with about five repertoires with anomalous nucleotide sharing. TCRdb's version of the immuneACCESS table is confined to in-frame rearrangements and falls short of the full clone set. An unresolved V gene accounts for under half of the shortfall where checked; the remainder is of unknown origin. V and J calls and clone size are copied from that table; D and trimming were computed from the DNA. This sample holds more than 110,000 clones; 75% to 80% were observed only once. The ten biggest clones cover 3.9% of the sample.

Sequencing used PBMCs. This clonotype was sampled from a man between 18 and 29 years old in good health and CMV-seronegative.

The DNA sequence is TGTGCCAGCAGTCGCCGGGACTACGAGCAGTACTTC. The resulting protein is CASSRRDYEQYF. The chain uses TRBV2 and TRBJ2-7, and the D gene may be TRBD2, 5 bases matching. The cysteine opens and the phenylalanine closes a CDR3 of 12 amino acids. Only the CDR3 DNA stays, 36 bases, in frame from base 1. CDR1 and CDR2 are read off the germline V gene as SNHLY and FYNNEI. Relative to germline, V is 5 bases shorter and J is 3 bases shorter, with 8 bases between their ends.